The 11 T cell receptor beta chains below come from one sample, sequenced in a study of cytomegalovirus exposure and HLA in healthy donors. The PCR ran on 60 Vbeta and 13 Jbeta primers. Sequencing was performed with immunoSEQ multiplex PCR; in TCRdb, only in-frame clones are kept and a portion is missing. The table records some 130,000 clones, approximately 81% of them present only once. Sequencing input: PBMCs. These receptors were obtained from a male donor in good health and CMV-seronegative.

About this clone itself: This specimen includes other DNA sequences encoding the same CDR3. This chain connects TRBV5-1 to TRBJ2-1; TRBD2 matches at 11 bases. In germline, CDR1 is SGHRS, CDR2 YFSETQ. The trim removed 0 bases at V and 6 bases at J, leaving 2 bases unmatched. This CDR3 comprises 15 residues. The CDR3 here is CASSLGLAGSNEQFF. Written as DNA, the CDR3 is TGCGCCAGCAGCTTGGGACTAGCGGGGTCCAATGAGCAGTTCTTC.

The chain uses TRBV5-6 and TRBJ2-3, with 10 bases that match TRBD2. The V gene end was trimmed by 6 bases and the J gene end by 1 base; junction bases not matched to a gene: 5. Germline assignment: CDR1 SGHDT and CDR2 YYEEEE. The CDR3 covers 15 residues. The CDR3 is CASTWTSGGTDTQYF. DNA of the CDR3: TGTGCCAGCACTTGGACTAGCGGAGGCACAGATACGCAGTATTTT.

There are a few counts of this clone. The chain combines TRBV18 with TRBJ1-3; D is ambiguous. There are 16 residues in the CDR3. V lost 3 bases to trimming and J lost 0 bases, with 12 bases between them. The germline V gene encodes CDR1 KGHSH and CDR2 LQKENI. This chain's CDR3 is CASSPRERSSGNTIYF. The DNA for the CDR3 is TGTGCCAGCTCACCCCGGGAGAGAAGCTCTGGAAACACCATATATTTT.

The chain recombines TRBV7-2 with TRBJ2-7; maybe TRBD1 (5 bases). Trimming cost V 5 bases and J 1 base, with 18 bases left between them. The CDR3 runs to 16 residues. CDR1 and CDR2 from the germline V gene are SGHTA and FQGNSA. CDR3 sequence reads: CASSPPRARVSYEQYF. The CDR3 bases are TGTGCCAGCAGCCCCCCCCGCGCCAGGGTGTCCTACGAGCAGTACTTC.

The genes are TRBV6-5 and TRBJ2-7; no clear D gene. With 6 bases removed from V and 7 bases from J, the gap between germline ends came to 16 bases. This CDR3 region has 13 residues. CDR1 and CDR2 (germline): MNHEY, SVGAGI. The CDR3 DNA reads TGTGCCAGCAGCCCCGGAAGCTCGAGGGAGCAGTACTTC. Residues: CASSPGSSREQYF.

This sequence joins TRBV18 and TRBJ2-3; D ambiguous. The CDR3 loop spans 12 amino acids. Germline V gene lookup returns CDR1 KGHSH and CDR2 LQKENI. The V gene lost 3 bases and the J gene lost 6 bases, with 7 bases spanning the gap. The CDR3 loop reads CASSPRVDTQYF. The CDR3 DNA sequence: TGTGCCAGCTCACCCCGGGTGGATACGCAGTATTTT.

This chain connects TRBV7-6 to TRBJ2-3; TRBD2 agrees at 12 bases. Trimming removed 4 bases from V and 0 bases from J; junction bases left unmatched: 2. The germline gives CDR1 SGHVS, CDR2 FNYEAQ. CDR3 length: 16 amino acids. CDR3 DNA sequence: TGTGCCAGCAGCTCCGGACTAGCGGGGAGCACAGATACGCAGTATTTT. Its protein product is CASSSGLAGSTDTQYF.

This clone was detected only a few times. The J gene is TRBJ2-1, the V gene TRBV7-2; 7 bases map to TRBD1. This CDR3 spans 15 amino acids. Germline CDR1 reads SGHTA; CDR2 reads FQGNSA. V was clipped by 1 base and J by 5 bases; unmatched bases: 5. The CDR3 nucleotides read TGTGCCAGCAGCTTAGGACAGGGCTTGAACAATGAGCAGTTCTTC. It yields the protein CASSLGQGLNNEQFF.

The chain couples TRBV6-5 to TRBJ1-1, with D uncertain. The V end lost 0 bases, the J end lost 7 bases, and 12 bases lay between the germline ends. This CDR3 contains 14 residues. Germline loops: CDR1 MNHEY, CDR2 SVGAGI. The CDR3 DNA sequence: TGTGCCAGCAGTTACTCGATTACAGCAATTGAAGCTTTCTTT. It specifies CASSYSITAIEAFF.

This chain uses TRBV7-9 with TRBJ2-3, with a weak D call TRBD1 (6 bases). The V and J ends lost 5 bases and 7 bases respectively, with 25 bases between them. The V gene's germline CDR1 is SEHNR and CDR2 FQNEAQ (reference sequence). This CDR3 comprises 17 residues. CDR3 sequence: CASSPHREFKGGNTQYF. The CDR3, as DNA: TGTGCCAGCAGCCCCCACCGAGAGTTCAAAGGGGGTAATACGCAGTATTTT.

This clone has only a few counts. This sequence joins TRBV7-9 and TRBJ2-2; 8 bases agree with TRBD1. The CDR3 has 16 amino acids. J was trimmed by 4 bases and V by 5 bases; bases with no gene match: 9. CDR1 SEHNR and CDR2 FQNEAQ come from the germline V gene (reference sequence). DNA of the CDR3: TGTGCCAGCAGCGTAGGGACAGGATTTTTCACCGGGGAGCTGTTTTTT. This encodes CASSVGTGFFTGELFF.